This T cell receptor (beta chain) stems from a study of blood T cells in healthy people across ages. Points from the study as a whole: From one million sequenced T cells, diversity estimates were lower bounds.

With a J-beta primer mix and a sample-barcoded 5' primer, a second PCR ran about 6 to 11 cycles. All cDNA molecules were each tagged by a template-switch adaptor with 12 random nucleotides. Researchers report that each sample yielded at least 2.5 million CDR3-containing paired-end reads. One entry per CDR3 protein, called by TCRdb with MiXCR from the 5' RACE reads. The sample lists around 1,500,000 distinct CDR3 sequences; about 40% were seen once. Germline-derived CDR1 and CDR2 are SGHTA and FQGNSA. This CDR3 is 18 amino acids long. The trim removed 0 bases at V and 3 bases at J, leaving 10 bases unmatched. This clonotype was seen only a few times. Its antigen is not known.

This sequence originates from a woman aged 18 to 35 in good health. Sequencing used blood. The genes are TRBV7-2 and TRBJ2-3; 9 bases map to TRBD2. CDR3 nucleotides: TGTGCCAGCAGCTTAGCGCTTCTAGCGGGGTTGGGAACAGATACGCAGTATTTT. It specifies CASSLALLAGLGTDTQYF. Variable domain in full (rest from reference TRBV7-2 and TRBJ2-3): GAGVSQSPSNKVTEKGKDVELRCDPISGHTALYWYRQSLGQGLEFLIYFQGNSAPDKSGLPSDRFSAERTGGSVSTLTIQRTQQEDSAVYLCASSLALLAGLGTDTQYFGPGTRLTVL.